The 3 T cell receptor beta chains reported below all come from one sample, sequenced in a study of blood T cell repertoires in COVID-19. Sequencing used immunoSEQ multiplex PCR; TCRdb keeps in-frame clones, though not all of them. Of 200,000 or so clones in the sample, around 82% were seen once. Sequenced sample: PBMCs or T cells enriched from blood (not recorded which). The receptors derive from a man aged 35-49 years who had recovered from COVID-19.

The genes are TRBV30 and TRBJ1-1; D not resolved. CDR1 and CDR2 (germline): GTSNPN, SVGIG (reference sequence). The CDR3 covers 12 residues. Trimming removed 2 bases at V and 2 bases at J, with 6 bases between. CDR3 nucleotides: TGTGCCTGGAGTCTGTATAACACTGAAGCTTTCTTT. It specifies CAWSLYNTEAFF.

The V gene is TRBV14, the J gene TRBJ1-2, with 9 bases identical to TRBD1. Germline V gene data show CDR1 as SGHDN and CDR2 as FVKESK. The CDR3 spans 14 residues. J gave up 3 bases and V 5 bases, and 4 bases lay outside the gene matches. The CDR3 sequence is CASSDRDRDYGYTF. CDR3 nucleotides: TGTGCCAGCAGCGACCGGGACAGGGACTATGGCTACACCTTC.

The J gene is TRBJ1-1, the V gene TRBV28, with 9 nucleotides matching TRBD1. Germline values: CDR1 MDHEN, CDR2 SYDVKM. This CDR3 has 12 amino acids. Trimming cost V 11 bases and J 6 bases; bases outside gene matches: 7. DNA of the CDR3: TGTGCCCTGAGGGGACAGGGCGCTGAAGCTTTCTTT. Its protein is CALRGQGAEAFF.